These T cell receptor beta chains were read from a single sample in a study of T-cell memory formation after mild COVID-19. TCRdb redid the calling of the 5' RACE reads with MiXCR, one entry per CDR3 protein. In the table there are nearly 350,000 distinct CDR3 sequences, 10% to 15% of which are singletons. Sequencing used PBMCs or a T cell subset sorted from them (not recorded which). These receptors all stem from a man between 18 and 35 years old who had mild COVID-19 (a few samples of this study predate the infection). Cell type and time point are not known. The CDR3 runs from the conserved cysteine through the conserved F or W. D genes are given only for firm matches. A row's size may be missing; if present it is once, few, many or a size class.

j_call v_call d_call clone_size cdr3_aa cdr3_nt
TRBJ1-2 TRBV20-1 - few CSARSQTRLYGYTF TGCAGTGCTAGATCACAGACAAGACTTTATGGCTACACCTTC
TRBJ1-2 TRBV29-1 - - CSAGGRLNYGYTF TGCAGCGCCGGGGGACGGCTCAACTATGGCTACACCTTC
TRBJ1-3 TRBV9 - few CASSVSGISGNTIYF TGTGCCAGCAGCGTATCAGGGATCTCTGGAAACACCATATATTTT
TRBJ1-2 TRBV27 TRBD1 few CASSLDWDRGHYGYTF TGTGCCAGCAGTTTAGATTGGGACAGGGGGCACTATGGCTACACCTTC
TRBJ1-1 TRBV11-2 TRBD1 few CASSRRQGRPEAFF TGTGCCAGCAGCCGCCGACAGGGTAGGCCTGAAGCTTTCTTT
TRBJ1-6 TRBV5-1 TRBD1 many CASSPGDRGWGNSPLHF TGCGCCAGCAGCCCGGGCGACAGGGGTTGGGGGAATTCACCCCTCCACTTT
TRBJ1-4 TRBV6-5 TRBD1 few CASSLRSGQGFRDEKLFF TGTGCCAGCAGCCTTCGGTCGGGACAGGGGTTCAGAGATGAAAAACTGTTTTTT
TRBJ2-7 TRBV4-3 TRBD2 - CASSQVTAGDSYEQYF TGCGCCAGCAGCCAAGTTACCGCGGGGGACTCCTACGAGCAGTACTTC
TRBJ2-2 TRBV7-2 - - CASSLGGKAGELFF TGTGCCAGCAGCTTAGGCGGGAAGGCCGGGGAGCTGTTTTTT
TRBJ2-1 TRBV6-1 TRBD1 few CASHSRTGDNEQFF TGTGCCAGCCATTCAAGGACAGGGGACAATGAGCAGTTCTTC
TRBJ2-3 TRBV4-1 - - CASRAPGTGTDTQYF TGCGCCAGTCGGGCCCCGGGGACTGGCACAGATACGCAGTATTTT
TRBJ1-5 TRBV3-1 - few CASSQDPWIGNQPQHF TGTGCCAGCAGCCAAGATCCGTGGATCGGCAATCAGCCCCAGCATTTT
TRBJ1-4 TRBV7-8 - few CASSLYTGPTNEKLFF TGTGCCAGCAGCCTGTACACAGGGCCAACTAATGAAAAACTGTTTTTT
TRBJ1-6 TRBV7-2 - - CASSLGKELVHGYNSPLHF TGTGCCAGCAGCTTAGGGAAAGAACTAGTCCACGGTTATAATTCACCCCTCCACTTT
TRBJ2-3 TRBV6-4 - - CASSDSRRDSDTQYF TGTGCCAGCAGTGACTCCCGGCGGGATTCTGATACGCAGTATTTT
TRBJ2-5 TRBV2 - - CASSVWATETQYF TGTGCCAGCAGTGTTTGGGCGACTGAGACCCAGTACTTC
TRBJ2-6 TRBV29-1 - few CSVEDPVRQGNAHLSGANVLTF TGCAGCGTTGAAGATCCCGTTCGGCAGGGTAACGCACATCTCTCTGGGGCCAACGTCCTGACTTTC
TRBJ2-2 TRBV5-6 - - CASRPRGKNTGELFF TGTGCCAGCAGGCCTCGCGGGAAGAACACCGGGGAGCTGTTTTTT
TRBJ1-1 TRBV29-1 - - CSVDGIMNTEAFF TGCAGCGTGGATGGAATCATGAACACTGAAGCTTTCTTT
TRBJ1-2 TRBV15 TRBD1 - CATSRADRGRWGYTF TGTGCCACCAGCAGAGCGGACAGGGGGAGGTGGGGCTACACCTTC
TRBJ2-5 TRBV19 - many CASSIGGHLSGTQYF TGTGCCAGTAGTATAGGAGGCCACCTCTCAGGGACCCAGTACTTC
TRBJ1-4 TRBV7-9 TRBD1 - CASSEGQGSEKLFF TGTGCCAGCAGCGAAGGACAGGGTTCTGAAAAACTGTTTTTT
TRBJ2-1 TRBV4-1 TRBD1 few CASSFGTGRINHNEQFF TGCGCCAGCAGCTTCGGGACAGGACGAATAAACCACAATGAGCAGTTCTTC
TRBJ1-5 TRBV20-1 - - CSAAALNQPQHF TGCAGTGCCGCCGCGTTAAATCAGCCCCAGCATTTT
TRBJ2-7 TRBV12-3/TRBV12-4 - many CASSYETQQYF TGTGCCAGCAGTTACGAAACCCAGCAGTACTTC
TRBJ1-2 TRBV7-3 TRBD1 few CASSSATGEVGYTF TGTGCCAGCAGCTCAGCCACAGGGGAGGTTGGCTACACCTTC
TRBJ2-3 TRBV7-2 - - CASRRTTDTQYF TGTGCCAGCAGACGGACTACCGATACGCAGTATTTT
TRBJ1-1 TRBV7-6 TRBD1 - CASSLRQGRDGTEAFF TGTGCCAGCAGCCTCCGACAGGGTAGGGATGGCACTGAAGCTTTCTTT
TRBJ2-4 TRBV20-1 TRBD2 few CSFVAGDIQYF TGCAGTTTCGTGGCGGGGGACATTCAGTACTTC
TRBJ2-3 TRBV4-3 - - CASSQTRTTDTQYF TGCGCCAGCAGCCAAACCCGTACCACAGATACGCAGTATTTT
TRBJ1-2 TRBV12-3/TRBV12-4 - few CASSPAGTAWGYTF TGTGCCAGCAGTCCAGCCGGGACGGCATGGGGCTACACCTTC
TRBJ1-1 TRBV18 TRBD1 few CASSSRDRPTRGDTEAFF TGTGCCAGCTCAAGCCGGGACAGGCCTACAAGGGGGGACACTGAAGCTTTCTTT
TRBJ1-5 TRBV24-1 TRBD1 - CATSDAGGFQPQHF TGTGCCACCAGTGATGCAGGGGGTTTTCAGCCCCAGCATTTT
TRBJ2-1 TRBV7-8 - few CASSLVRVSYNEQFF TGTGCCAGCAGCTTAGTCAGGGTATCCTACAATGAGCAGTTCTTC
TRBJ2-1 TRBV7-9 TRBD1 many CASSLPGQGTGKQFF TGTGCCAGCAGCTTACCCGGACAGGGGACGGGGAAGCAGTTCTTC
TRBJ1-2 TRBV7-2 - few CASSLDRRNYGYTF TGTGCCAGCAGTCTAGACAGGCGTAACTATGGCTACACCTTC
TRBJ1-5 TRBV12-3/TRBV12-4 TRBD1 many CASSRDRGQPQHF TGTGCCAGCAGTCGAGACAGGGGACAGCCCCAGCATTTT
TRBJ1-1 TRBV24-1 - few CATRAGSEAFF TGTGCCACCAGGGCCGGCTCTGAAGCTTTCTTT
TRBJ2-3 TRBV28 - - CASHQDSSTDTQYF TGTGCCTCCCATCAGGACTCTAGCACAGATACGCAGTATTTT
TRBJ2-5 TRBV5-1 TRBD2 few CASSLTSGDETQYF TGCGCCAGCAGCTTGACTAGCGGGGATGAGACCCAGTACTTC
TRBJ2-2 TRBV7-3 - - CASSSAGNTGELFF TGTGCCAGCAGCTCGGCAGGGAACACCGGGGAGCTGTTTTTT
TRBJ1-5 TRBV20-1 - few CSASIPGDQPQHF TGCAGTGCTAGCATCCCTGGGGATCAGCCCCAGCATTTT
TRBJ1-1 TRBV28 - - CASSFDFDTEAFF TGTGCCAGCAGTTTCGACTTTGACACTGAAGCTTTCTTT
TRBJ1-4 TRBV9 TRBD1 - CASSVGVRDRVEKLFF TGTGCCAGCAGCGTAGGGGTCCGGGACAGGGTTGAAAAACTGTTTTTT
TRBJ1-1 TRBV5-1 - few CASSWDTQNTEAFF TGCGCCAGCAGCTGGGACACACAGAACACTGAAGCTTTCTTT
TRBJ2-1 TRBV9 - many CASSVAGRNEQFF TGTGCCAGCAGCGTAGCTGGCCGGAATGAGCAGTTCTTC
TRBJ1-5 TRBV10-2 - many CASSPTAGNQPQHF TGCGCCAGCAGCCCTACCGCGGGCAATCAGCCCCAGCATTTT
TRBJ1-1 TRBV9 - - CASSVGGMTEAFF TGTGCCAGCAGCGTAGGAGGAATGACTGAAGCTTTCTTT
TRBJ2-1 TRBV25-1 TRBD2 few CASTLAGKYNEQFF TGTGCCAGCACACTAGCGGGGAAGTACAATGAGCAGTTCTTC
TRBJ2-3 TRBV9 - - CASSPRTVTSTDTQYF TGTGCCAGCAGCCCCAGGACAGTAACTAGCACAGATACGCAGTATTTT
TRBJ2-5 TRBV7-3 - - CASSLTSGSGETQYF TGTGCCAGCAGCTTAACTTCAGGGTCCGGAGAGACCCAGTACTTC
TRBJ2-7 TRBV5-1 - - CASSDGLWKEDYEQYF TGCGCCAGCAGCGATGGGCTGTGGAAGGAGGACTACGAGCAGTACTTC
TRBJ2-7 TRBV20-1 - - CSARLPGSYEQYF TGCAGTGCTAGACTCCCGGGATCCTACGAGCAGTACTTC
TRBJ2-2 TRBV5-1 - many CASSLVPGLNTGELFF TGCGCCAGCAGCTTGGTCCCAGGGTTGAACACCGGGGAGCTGTTTTTT
TRBJ2-7 TRBV15 TRBD1 many CATSRNRGEQYF TGTGCCACCAGCAGAAACAGGGGCGAGCAGTACTTC
TRBJ2-1 TRBV3-1 - many CATLEWRSNEQFF TGTGCCACCCTTGAGTGGCGTTCCAATGAGCAGTTCTTC
TRBJ1-5 TRBV10-3 - - CAISDGTRGGQPQHF TGTGCCATCAGTGATGGGACCCGGGGAGGTCAGCCCCAGCATTTT
TRBJ1-6 TRBV2 - - CASLGQIDNSPLHF TGTGCCAGCCTAGGACAGATAGATAATTCACCCCTCCACTTT
TRBJ2-3 TRBV6-2/TRBV6-3 - few CASSPVPGLARNTQYF TGTGCCAGCAGCCCCGTTCCCGGACTGGCGAGGAATACGCAGTATTTT